This entry is about one T cell receptor (beta chain). Its antigen remains unidentified. No base quality information exists; no much larger clone differs at one position. The CDR3 covers 16 residues, taking in both the cysteine and the phenylalanine. Only the CDR3 part of the read is kept: 48 bases, read in frame from the first base. The germline V gene (reference sequence) supplies CDR1 MNHEY and CDR2 SMNVEV. V is pruned by 7 bases and J by 4 bases, leaving 11 bases of the junction without a gene match. Library preparation employed 5' RACE. The sequencer listed for this sample is Illumina HiSeq 2500. The second PCR ran for about 6 to 11 cycles and used a J-beta primer mix along with a sample-barcoded 5' primer. A template-switch 5' adaptor carrying 12 random nucleotides introduced a unique molecular identifier onto each TCR beta cDNA molecule. Each sample yielded at least 3 million CDR3-containing paired-end reads. All of the RNA was converted into first-strand cDNA using the Mint cDNA synthesis kit, with a TRBC-specific oligonucleotide serving as the primer. All cDNA was treated with uracil-DNA glycosylase and then went through a first 18-cycle PCR with the universal primers M1SS and BC2_uni_R. On the study's bioinformatics: Normalization of each sample was performed by random selection of 1 million high-quality reads, each carrying a distinct molecular identifier. Reads with shared molecular identifiers were discarded instead of being binned into consensus sequences. MiTCR, set to a Q25 quality threshold and the strictest error-elimination algorithm, was used for CDR3 identification, clonotype clustering and error correction. A nonparametric unseen species model with Euler transformation was used to estimate lower-bound total TCR beta diversity. TCRdb reanalyzed the raw reads on its own, using fastp at Q25 for trimming and MiXCR for clone calling, and kept in-frame beta chains. Every CDR3 protein is listed once, alongside the most common genes and DNA of its rows. The V and J calls, along with clone size, are taken from TCRdb and not from the paper's own processing. For this sample there are about 680,000 distinct CDR3 sequences; around 45% appear just once. The biggest ten clones account for around 32% of the sample.

The donors were 40 or so Caucasian individuals from Russia, aged roughly 6 to 100 years, who were systemically healthy. Each donor gave about 9.7 milliliters of peripheral blood, drawn into EDTA-treated Vacutainer tubes. Ficoll-Paque density-gradient centrifugation was used to isolate PBMCs, with at least 7 million obtained per sample. Trizol reagent was used to extract total RNA from the PBMCs, yielding at least 5 micrograms per sample. Naive CD45RAhigh/CD27high T cell percentages were measured by flow cytometry on a PBMC aliquot from every donor. These data originate in a study of blood T cells in healthy people across ages (dated by TCRdb to 2015 to 2017). As for the study more broadly: In model experiments, template switching captured roughly one uniquely barcoded TCR beta cDNA molecule for every two T cells. The study measured age-related changes in TCR beta repertoire diversity using deep sequencing normalized with unique cDNA molecular identifiers. The donors were divided into four age groups: young (average around 17 years), middle-aged (over 35), aged (62) and long-lived (roughly 82). Donors of different ages were randomly distributed across sequencing lanes to avoid experimental bias. The study analyzed two additional independent replicas of 1 million unique cDNA reads from the same blood draw for two donors, one aged 18 to 30 and one aged 80 or older.

What the research found in general, with its limitations: There was a strong correlation between observed TCR beta diversity and the percentage of naive T cells measured by flow cytometry. Because profiling used bulk unsorted PBMCs, naive and antigen-experienced compartments could not be compared conclusively. As age increased, observed TCR beta diversity per million T cells dropped in a roughly linear way, and a significant reduction was already evident by age around 41. Estimates of total diversity based on one million sequenced T cells were considered lower bounds and underestimates. Compared with the aged group, the long-lived group had more naive CD4+ T cells, fewer expanded clones and increased TCR diversity, a pattern suggesting age selection. The CMV infection status of donors was not known, potentially confounding age-related changes in expanded clonotypes.

This chain is built from TRBV27 and TRBJ2-3, and 10 junction bases match TRBD2. The sequenced material came from blood. The sequence derives from a woman in her sixties in good health. The CDR3 protein sequence reads: CASTQSASGSADTQYF. The nucleotides are TGTGCCAGCACCCAAAGCGCTAGCGGGAGTGCAGATACGCAGTATTTT.